One and the same sample provided the 4 T cell receptor beta chains below, sequenced in a study of cytomegalovirus exposure and HLA in healthy donors. TCRdb's table, derived via immunoSEQ multiplex PCR, lists solely in-frame clones and lacks some. The sample includes approximately 100,000 clones, 87% seen only once; the top ten take more than 3%. Sequencing was performed on PBMCs. The receptors here all came from a woman aged 30 to 39 in good health and CMV-seronegative.

The CDR3 DNA reads as TGTGCCAGCAAAGACGGGGGGGGTAATCAGCCCCAGCATTTT. As protein: CASKDGGGNQPQHF. The chain uses TRBV6-5 and TRBJ1-5; a possible D gene is TRBD1 (5 bases). Germline assignment: CDR1 MNHEY and CDR2 SVGAGI. V lost 7 bases to trimming and J lost 4 bases, with 14 bases between them. This CDR3 is built from 14 residues.

The gene calls are TRBV10-1 and TRBJ2-3; 10 nucleotides align to TRBD2. The CDR3 is made up of 15 amino acids. V lost 4 bases to trimming and J lost 3 bases; unmatched junction nucleotides: 4. Germline V CDR1 and CDR2: WNHNN, SYGVQD (reference sequence). The CDR3 region has the DNA TGCGCCAGCAGTGTGTCTAGCGGGGGTACAGATACGCAGTATTTT. It codes for CASSVSSGGTDTQYF.

This clone appeared a single time. The CDR3 protein is CASSPYRTVNTEAFF. Written as DNA, the CDR3 is TGTGCCAGCAGCCCCTACAGGACAGTGAACACTGAAGCTTTCTTT. The rearrangement joins TRBV7-9 to TRBJ1-1; D is perhaps TRBD1 (6 bases). V was shortened by 5 bases and J by 0 bases, with 13 bases between the two germline ends. Germline CDR1 is SEHNR and CDR2 is FQNEAQ (reference sequence). This CDR3 is 15 amino acids long.

This clone was counted a few times. The chain is built from TRBV9 and TRBJ2-1; 7 bases line up with TRBD2. Germline CDR1 is SGDLS and CDR2 is YYNGEE. The V and J ends lost 0 bases and 6 bases, in that order; junction bases with no gene match: 3. This CDR3 comprises 14 residues. CDR3 bases: TGTGCCAGCAGCGTAGGGGTAGCGGGCAATGAGCAGTTCTTC. It encodes CASSVGVAGNEQFF.